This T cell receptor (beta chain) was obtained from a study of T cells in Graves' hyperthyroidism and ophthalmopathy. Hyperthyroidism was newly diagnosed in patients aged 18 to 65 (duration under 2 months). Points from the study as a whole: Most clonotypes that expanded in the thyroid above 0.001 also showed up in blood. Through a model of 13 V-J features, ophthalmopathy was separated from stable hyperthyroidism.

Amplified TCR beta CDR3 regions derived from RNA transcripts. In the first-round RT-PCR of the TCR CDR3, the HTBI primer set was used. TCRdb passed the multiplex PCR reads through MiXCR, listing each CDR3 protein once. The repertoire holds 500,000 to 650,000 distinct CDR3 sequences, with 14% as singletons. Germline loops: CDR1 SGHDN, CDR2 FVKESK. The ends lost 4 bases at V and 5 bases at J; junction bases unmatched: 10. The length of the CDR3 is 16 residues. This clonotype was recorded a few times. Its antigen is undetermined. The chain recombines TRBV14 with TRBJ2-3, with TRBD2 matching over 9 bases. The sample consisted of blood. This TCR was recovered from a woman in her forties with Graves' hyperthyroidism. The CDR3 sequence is CASSPLIAGAVDTQYF. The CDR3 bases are TGTGCCAGCAGCCCCTTAATAGCGGGAGCTGTAGATACGCAGTATTTT. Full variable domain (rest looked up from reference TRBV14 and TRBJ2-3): EAGVTQFPSHSVIEKGQTVTLRCDPISGHDNLYWYRRVMGKEIKFLLHFVKESKQDESGMPNNRFLAERTGGTYSTLKVQPAELEDSGVYFCASSPLIAGAVDTQYFGPGTRLTVL.